Shown below are 5 T cell receptor beta chains from a single sample sequenced in a study of control samples from healthy donors and cancer patients. Clones were sequenced by immunoSEQ multiplex PCR, and TCRdb holds only the in-frame ones, with some missing. The repertoire holds 150,000 or so clones, with approximately 93% as singletons. Source material: blood. Receptors originate from a man between 18 and 35 years old in good health.

The rearrangement links TRBV27 to TRBJ1-4; D is uncertain. CDR1 is MNHEY and CDR2 is SMNVEV in the germline V gene (reference sequence). V was cut by 8 bases and J by 0 bases, with 22 bases left in between. The CDR3 has 18 amino acids. CDR3 amino acids: CASPLWAKIHPTNEKLFF. The CDR3 DNA is TGTGCCAGCCCCCTTTGGGCCAAAATCCATCCAACTAATGAAAAACTGTTTTTT.

The genes are TRBV19 and TRBJ2-4; D uncertain. Trimming took off 6 bases at V and 1 base at J, with 16 bases between the two ends. This CDR3 region has 16 residues. CDR1 is LNHDA, CDR2 SQIVND, per germline (reference sequence). This chain's CDR3 is CASSPDRNGAKNIQYF. The CDR3 coding sequence is TGTGCCAGTAGCCCCGACCGGAATGGGGCCAAAAACATTCAGTACTTC.

The J gene is TRBJ2-1, the V gene TRBV29-1, with 11 positions matching TRBD2. Germline V gene lookup returns CDR1 SQVTM and CDR2 ANQGSEA. J lost 8 bases, V lost 0 bases, and 12 bases had no gene match. This CDR3 has 17 amino acids. The CDR3 DNA is TGCAGCGTTGAAGATAGGGGACTAGCGGTGAGGGTTGATGAGCAGTTCTTC. Translation gives CSVEDRGLAVRVDEQFF.

This chain uses TRBV7-9 with TRBJ1-1; D is perhaps TRBD1 (6 bases). CDR1 and CDR2 (germline): SEHNR, FQNEAQ (reference sequence). V was trimmed by 1 base and J by 7 bases, leaving 10 bases between them. The CDR3 extends over 13 amino acids. DNA for the CDR3: TGTGCCAGCAGCTTAGAGGGGGGTTTTGAAGCTTTCTTT. This gives the protein CASSLEGGFEAFF.

The chain uses TRBV5-4 and TRBJ2-5; 9 bases align to TRBD1. The CDR3 loop spans 15 amino acids. V shed 3 bases, J shed 4 bases, and the junction held 7 bases outside the gene matches. The germline V gene has CDR1 SGHNT and CDR2 YYREEE (reference sequence). The CDR3 sequence: CASSWGTGGTETQYF. DNA of the CDR3: TGTGCCAGCAGCTGGGGAACAGGGGGCACAGAGACCCAGTACTTC.